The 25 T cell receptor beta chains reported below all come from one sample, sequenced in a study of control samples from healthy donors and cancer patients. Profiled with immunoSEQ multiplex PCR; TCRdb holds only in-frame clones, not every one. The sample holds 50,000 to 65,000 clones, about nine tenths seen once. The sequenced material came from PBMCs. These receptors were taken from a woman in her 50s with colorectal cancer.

This CDR3 reads CASSLVGNEQYF. The CDR3 bases are TGCGCCAGCAGCTTGGTAGGGAACGAGCAGTACTTC. V and J are TRBV5-1 and TRBJ2-7; D uncertain. This CDR3 is 12 amino acids long. Germline values: CDR1 SGHRS, CDR2 YFSETQ. Trimming stripped 0 bases from V and 5 bases from J, with 6 bases between.

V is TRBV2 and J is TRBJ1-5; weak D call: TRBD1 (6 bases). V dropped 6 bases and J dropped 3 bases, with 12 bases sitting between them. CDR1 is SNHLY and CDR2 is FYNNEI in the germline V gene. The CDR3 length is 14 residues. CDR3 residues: CASSLTGNNQPQHF. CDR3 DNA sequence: TGTGCCAGCAGCCTGACAGGCAACAATCAGCCCCAGCATTTT.

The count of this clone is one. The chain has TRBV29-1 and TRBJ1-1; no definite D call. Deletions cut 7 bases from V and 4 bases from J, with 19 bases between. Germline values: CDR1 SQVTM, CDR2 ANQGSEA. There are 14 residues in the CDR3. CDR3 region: CSAVPSSGVTEAFF. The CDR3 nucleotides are TGCAGCGCCGTCCCGAGCAGCGGAGTCACTGAAGCTTTCTTT.

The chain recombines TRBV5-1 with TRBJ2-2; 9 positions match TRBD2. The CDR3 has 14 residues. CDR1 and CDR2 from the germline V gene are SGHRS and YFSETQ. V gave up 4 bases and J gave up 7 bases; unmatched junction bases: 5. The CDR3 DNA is TGCGCCAGCAGCGAGGGACTAGCCGGCGGGGAGCTGTTTTTT. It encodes CASSEGLAGGELFF.

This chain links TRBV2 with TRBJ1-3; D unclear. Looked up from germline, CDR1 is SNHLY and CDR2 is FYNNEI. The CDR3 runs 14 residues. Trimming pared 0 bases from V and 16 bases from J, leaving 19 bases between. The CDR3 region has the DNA TGTGCCAGCAGTGAAGCAAGATCCCTTCCCCAATATTATTTT. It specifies CASSEARSLPQYYF.

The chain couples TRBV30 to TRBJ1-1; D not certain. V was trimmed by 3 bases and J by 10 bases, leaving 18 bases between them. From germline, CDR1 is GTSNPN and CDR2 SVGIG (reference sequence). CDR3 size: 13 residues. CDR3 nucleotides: TGTGCCTGGAGGCGTCGAGGAGATATGGGAGCTTTCTTT. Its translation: CAWRRRGDMGAFF.

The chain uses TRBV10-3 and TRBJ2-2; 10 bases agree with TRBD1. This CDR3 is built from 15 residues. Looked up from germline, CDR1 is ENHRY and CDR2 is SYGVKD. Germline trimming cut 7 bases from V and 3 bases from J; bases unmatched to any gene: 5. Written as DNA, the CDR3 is TGTGCCATCACGACCGGGACAGGGGACACCGGGGAGCTGTTTTTT. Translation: CAITTGTGDTGELFF.

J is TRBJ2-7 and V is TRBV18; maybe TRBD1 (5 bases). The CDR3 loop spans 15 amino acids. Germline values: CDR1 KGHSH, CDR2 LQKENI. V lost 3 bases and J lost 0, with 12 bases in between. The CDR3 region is CASSPQSQGSYEQYF. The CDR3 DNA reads TGTGCCAGCTCACCTCAGTCGCAGGGCTCCTACGAGCAGTACTTC. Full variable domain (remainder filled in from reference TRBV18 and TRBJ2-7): NAGVMQNPRHLVRRRGQEARLRCSPMKGHSHVYWYRQLPEEGLKFMVYLQKENIIDESGMPKERFSAEFPKEGPSILRIQQVVRGDSAAYFCASSPQSQGSYEQYFGPGTRLTVT.

The CDR3 region is CASSPGPGLSTEAFF. For the CDR3, the DNA is TGCGCCAGCAGCCCGGGCCCGGGTCTCAGCACTGAAGCTTTCTTT. The chain links TRBV5-1 to TRBJ1-1; D is unresolved. The V end lost 4 bases, the J end lost 4 bases, and 17 bases lay between the germline ends. CDR1 and CDR2 (germline): SGHRS, YFSETQ. This CDR3 has 15 amino acids.

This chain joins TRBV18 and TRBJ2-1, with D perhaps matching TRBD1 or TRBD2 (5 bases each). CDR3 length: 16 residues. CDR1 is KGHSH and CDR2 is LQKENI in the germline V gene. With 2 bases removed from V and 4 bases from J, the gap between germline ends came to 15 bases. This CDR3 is CASSPDWGLSYNEQFF. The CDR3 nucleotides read TGTGCCAGCTCACCAGATTGGGGGTTGTCGTACAATGAGCAGTTCTTC. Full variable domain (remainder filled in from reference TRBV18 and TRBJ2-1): NAGVMQNPRHLVRRRGQEARLRCSPMKGHSHVYWYRQLPEEGLKFMVYLQKENIIDESGMPKERFSAEFPKEGPSILRIQQVVRGDSAAYFCASSPDWGLSYNEQFFGPGTRLTVL.

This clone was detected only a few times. The CDR3 is CASSPTRLAAGELFF. The DNA for the CDR3 is TGTGCCAGCAGTCCGACTCGACTAGCGGCCGGGGAGCTGTTTTTT. The chain couples TRBV27 to TRBJ2-2; TRBD2 agrees at 9 bases. Trimming took 5 bases from V and 6 from J; bases not matched to a gene: 7. CDR1 MNHEY and CDR2 SMNVEV come from the germline V gene (reference sequence). This CDR3 is built from 15 residues.

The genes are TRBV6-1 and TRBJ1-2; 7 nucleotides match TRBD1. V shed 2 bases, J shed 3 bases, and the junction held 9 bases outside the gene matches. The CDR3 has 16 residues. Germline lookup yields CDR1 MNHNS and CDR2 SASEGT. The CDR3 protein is CASSEWGEGAHYGYTF. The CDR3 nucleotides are TGTGCCAGCAGTGAATGGGGAGAGGGGGCTCACTATGGCTACACCTTC.

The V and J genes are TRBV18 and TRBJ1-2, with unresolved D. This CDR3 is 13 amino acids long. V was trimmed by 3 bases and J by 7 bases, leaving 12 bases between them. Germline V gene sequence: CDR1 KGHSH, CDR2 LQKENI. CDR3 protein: CASSPQGDGGYTF. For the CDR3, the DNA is TGTGCCAGCTCACCTCAAGGAGATGGTGGCTACACCTTC.

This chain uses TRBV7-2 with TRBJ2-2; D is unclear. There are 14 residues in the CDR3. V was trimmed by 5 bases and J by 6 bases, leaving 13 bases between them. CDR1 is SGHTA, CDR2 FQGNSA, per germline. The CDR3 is CASSLRPPPGELFF. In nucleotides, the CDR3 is TGTGCCAGCAGCCTACGACCACCACCCGGGGAGCTGTTTTTT.

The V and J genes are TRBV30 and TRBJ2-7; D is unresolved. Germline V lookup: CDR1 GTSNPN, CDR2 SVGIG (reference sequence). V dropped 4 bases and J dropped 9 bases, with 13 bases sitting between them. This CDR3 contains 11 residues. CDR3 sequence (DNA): TGTGCCTGGATGGACCACGACGGGCAGTACTTC. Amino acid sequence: CAWMDHDGQYF. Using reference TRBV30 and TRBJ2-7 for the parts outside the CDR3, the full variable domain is SQTIHQWPATLVQPVGSPLSLECTVEGTSNPNLYWYRQAAGRGLQLLFYSVGIGQISSEVPQNLSASRPQDRQFILSSKKLLLSDSGFYLCAWMDHDGQYFGPGTRLTVT.

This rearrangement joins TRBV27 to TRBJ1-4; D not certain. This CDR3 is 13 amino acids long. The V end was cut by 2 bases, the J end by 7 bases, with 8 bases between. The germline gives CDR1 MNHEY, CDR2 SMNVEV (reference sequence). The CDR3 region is CASSLVPSEKLFF. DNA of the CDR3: TGTGCCAGCAGTTTAGTCCCAAGTGAAAAACTGTTTTTT.

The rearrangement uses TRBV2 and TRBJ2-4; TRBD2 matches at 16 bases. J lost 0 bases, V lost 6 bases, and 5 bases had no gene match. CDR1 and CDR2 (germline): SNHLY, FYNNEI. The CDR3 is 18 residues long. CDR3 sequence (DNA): TGTGCCAGCAGGCCGGGACTAGCGGGGGGGATAGCCAAAAACATTCAGTACTTC. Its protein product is CASRPGLAGGIAKNIQYF.

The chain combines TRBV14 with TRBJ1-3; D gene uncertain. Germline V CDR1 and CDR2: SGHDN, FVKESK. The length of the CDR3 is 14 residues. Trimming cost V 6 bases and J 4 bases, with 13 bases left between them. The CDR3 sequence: CASRLLGTGNTIYF. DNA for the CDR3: TGTGCCAGCAGGTTATTGGGTACCGGAAACACCATATATTTT.

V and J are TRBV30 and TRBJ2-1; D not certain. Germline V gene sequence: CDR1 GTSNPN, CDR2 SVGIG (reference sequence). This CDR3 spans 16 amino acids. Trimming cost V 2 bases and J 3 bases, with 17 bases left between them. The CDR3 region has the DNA TGTGCCTGGAGTCCCCCTCAGAGTGGGAACTACAATGAGCAGTTCTTC. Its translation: CAWSPPQSGNYNEQFF.

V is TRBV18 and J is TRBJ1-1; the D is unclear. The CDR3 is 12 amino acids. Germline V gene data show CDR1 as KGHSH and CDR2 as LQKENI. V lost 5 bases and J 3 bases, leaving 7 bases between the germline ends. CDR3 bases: TGTGCCAGCTCAACCTCGGACACTGAAGCTTTCTTT. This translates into CASSTSDTEAFF.

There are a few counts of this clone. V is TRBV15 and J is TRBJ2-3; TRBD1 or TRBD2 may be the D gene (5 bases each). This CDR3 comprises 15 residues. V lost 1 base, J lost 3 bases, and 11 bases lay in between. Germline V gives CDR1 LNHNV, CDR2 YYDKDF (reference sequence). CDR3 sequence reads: CATSRVGGITDTQYF. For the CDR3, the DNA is TGTGCCACCAGCAGAGTTGGGGGTATAACAGATACGCAGTATTTT.

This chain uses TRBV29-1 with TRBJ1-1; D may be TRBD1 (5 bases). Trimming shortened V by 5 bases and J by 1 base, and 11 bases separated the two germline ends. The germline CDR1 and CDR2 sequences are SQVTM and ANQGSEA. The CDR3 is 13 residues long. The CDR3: CSVLAGGNTEAFF. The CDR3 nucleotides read TGCAGCGTTTTGGCGGGGGGGAACACTGAAGCTTTCTTT.

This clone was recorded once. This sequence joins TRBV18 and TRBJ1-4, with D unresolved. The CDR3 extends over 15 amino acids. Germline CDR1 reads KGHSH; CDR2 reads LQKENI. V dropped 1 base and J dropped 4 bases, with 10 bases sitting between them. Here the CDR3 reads CASSPLFDGNEKLFF. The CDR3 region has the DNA TGTGCCAGCTCACCACTTTTCGACGGTAATGAAAAACTGTTTTTT.

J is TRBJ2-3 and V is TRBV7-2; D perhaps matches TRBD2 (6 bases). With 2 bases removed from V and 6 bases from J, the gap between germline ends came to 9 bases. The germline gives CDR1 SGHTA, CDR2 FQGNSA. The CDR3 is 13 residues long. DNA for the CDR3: TGTGCCAGCAGCTTAAGGAGGGTTGATACGCAGTATTTT. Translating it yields CASSLRRVDTQYF.

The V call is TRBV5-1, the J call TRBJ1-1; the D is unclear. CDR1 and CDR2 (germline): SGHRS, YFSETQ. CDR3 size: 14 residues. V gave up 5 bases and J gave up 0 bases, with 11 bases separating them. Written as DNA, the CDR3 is TGCGCCAGCAGGCCCAGTGACATGAACACTGAAGCTTTCTTT. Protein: CASRPSDMNTEAFF.